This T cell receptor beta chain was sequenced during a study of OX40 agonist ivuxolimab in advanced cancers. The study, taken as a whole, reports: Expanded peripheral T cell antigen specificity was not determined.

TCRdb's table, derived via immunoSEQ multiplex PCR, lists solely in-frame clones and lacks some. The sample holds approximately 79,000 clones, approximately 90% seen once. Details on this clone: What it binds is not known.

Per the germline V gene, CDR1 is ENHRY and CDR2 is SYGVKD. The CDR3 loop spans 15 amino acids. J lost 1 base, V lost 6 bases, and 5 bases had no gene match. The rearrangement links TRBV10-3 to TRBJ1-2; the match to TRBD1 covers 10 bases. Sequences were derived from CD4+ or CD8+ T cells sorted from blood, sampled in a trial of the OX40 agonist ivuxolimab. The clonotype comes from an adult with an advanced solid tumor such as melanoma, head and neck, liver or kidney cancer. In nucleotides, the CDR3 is TGTGCCATCAGGACAGGGGGCGATATTAACTATGGCTACACCTTC. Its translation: CAIRTGGDINYGYTF.